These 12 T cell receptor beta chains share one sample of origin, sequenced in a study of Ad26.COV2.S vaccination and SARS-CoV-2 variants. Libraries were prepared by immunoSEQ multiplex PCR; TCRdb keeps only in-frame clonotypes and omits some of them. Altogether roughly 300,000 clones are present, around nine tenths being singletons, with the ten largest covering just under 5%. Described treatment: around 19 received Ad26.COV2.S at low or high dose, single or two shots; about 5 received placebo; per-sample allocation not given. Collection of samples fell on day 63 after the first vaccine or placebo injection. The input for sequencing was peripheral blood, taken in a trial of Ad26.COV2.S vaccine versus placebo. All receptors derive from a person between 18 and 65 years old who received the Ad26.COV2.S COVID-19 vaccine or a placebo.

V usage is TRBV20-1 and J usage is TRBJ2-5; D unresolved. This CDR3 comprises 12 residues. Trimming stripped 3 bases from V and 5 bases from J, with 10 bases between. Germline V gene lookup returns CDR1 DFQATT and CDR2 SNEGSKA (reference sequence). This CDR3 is CSASLGWETQYF. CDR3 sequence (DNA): TGCAGTGCTAGTCTGGGATGGGAGACCCAGTACTTC.

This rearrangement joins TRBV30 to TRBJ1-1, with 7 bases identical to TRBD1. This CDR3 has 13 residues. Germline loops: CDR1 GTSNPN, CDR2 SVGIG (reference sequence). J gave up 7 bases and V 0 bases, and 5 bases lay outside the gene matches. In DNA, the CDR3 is TGTGCCTGGAGTGTACGGTGGGACAGTGAAGCTTTCTTT. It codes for CAWSVRWDSEAFF.

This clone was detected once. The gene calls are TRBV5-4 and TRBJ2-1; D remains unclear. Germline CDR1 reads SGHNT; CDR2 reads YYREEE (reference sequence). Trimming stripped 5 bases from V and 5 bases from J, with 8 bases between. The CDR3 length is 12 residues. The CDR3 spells CASRSRDNEQFF. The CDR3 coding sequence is TGTGCCAGCAGGAGTAGGGACAATGAGCAGTTCTTC. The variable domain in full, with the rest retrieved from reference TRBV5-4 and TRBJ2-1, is ETGVTQSPTHLIKTRGQQVTLRCSSQSGHNTVSWYQQALGQGPQFIFQYYREEENGRGNFPPRFSGLQFPNYSSELNVNALELDDSALYLCASRSRDNEQFFGPGTRLTVL.

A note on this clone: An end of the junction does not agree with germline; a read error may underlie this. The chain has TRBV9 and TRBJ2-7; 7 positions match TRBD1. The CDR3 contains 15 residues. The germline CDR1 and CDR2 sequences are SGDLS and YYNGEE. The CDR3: CASSPSGDSNYEQYF. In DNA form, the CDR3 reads TGTGCCAGCAGCCCTTCTGGGGACAGCAACTACGAGCAGTACTTT.

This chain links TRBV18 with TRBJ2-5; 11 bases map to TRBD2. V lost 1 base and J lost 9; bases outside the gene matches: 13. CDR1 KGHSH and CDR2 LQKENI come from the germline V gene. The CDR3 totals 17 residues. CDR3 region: CASSPQTGTSGGFAQYF. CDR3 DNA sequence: TGTGCCAGCTCACCACAGACCGGGACTAGCGGTGGATTCGCCCAGTACTTC.

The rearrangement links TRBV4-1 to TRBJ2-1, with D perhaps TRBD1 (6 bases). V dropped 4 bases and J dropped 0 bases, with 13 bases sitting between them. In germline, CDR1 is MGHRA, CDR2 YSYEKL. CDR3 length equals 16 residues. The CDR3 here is CASSLQGQFSYNEQFF. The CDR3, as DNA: TGCGCCAGCAGCCTCCAGGGGCAATTCTCCTACAATGAGCAGTTCTTC.

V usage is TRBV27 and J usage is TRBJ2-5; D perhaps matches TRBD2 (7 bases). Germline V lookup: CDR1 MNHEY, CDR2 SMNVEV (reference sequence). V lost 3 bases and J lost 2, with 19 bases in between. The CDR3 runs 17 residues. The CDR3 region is CASSFRGGAVGQETQYF. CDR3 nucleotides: TGTGCCAGCAGTTTCCGTGGGGGGGCAGTAGGACAAGAGACCCAGTACTTC.

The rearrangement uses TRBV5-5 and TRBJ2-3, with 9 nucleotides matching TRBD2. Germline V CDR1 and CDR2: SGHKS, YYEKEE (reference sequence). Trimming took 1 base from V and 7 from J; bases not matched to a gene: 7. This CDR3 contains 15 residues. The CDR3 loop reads CASSLTAGGTNTQYF. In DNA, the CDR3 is TGTGCCAGCAGCTTGACAGCGGGGGGCACGAATACGCAGTATTTT.

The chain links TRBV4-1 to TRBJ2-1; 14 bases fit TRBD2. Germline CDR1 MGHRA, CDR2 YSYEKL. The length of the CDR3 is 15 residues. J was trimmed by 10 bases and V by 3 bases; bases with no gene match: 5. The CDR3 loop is CASSQLTSGRAEQFF. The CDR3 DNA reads TGCGCCAGCAGCCAGTTGACTAGCGGGAGGGCCGAGCAGTTCTTC.

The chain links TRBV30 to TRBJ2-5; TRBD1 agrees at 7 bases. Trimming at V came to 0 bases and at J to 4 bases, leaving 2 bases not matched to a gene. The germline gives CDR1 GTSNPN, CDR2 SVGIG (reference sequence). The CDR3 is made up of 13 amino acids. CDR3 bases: TGTGCCTGGAGTGTAAACAGGGGAGAGACCCAGTACTTC. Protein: CAWSVNRGETQYF.

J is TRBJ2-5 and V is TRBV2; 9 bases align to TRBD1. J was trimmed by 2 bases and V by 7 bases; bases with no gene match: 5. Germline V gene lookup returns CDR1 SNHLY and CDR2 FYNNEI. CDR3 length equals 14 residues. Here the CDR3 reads CASTPGTGQETQYF. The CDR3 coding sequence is TGTGCCAGCACCCCCGGGACAGGGCAAGAGACCCAGTACTTC.

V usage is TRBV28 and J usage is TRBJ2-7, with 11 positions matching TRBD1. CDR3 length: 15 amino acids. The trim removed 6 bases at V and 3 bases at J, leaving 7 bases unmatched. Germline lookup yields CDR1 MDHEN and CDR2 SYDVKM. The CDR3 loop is CASSWGTGGLYEQYF. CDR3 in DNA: TGTGCCAGCAGCTGGGGGACAGGGGGACTCTACGAGCAGTACTTC.